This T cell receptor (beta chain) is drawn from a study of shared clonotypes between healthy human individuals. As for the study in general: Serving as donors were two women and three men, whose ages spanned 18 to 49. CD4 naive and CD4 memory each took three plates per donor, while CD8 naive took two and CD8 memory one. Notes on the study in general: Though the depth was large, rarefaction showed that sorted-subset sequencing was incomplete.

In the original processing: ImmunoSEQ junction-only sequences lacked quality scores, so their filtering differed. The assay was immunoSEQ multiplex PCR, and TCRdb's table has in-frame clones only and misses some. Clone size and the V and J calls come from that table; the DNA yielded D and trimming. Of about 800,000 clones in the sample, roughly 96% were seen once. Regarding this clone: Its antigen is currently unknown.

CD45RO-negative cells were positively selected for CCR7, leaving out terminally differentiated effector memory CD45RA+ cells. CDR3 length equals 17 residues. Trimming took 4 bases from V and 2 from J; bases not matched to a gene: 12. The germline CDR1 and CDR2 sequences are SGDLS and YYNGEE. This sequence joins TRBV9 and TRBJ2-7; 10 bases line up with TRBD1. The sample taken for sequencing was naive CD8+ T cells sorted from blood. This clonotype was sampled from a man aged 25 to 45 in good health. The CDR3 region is CASSPGSRQGAPYEQYF. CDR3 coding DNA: TGTGCCAGCAGCCCCGGGTCCCGACAGGGGGCCCCCTACGAGCAGTACTTC.